This TCR beta chain was sequenced during a study of T-cell memory formation after mild COVID-19. Study summary: TCR clusters mostly belonged to single donors. Study conclusions and caveats: Detection of some responders pre-infection suggested pre-existing cross-reactive memory T cells participated. Contracting clones from day 15 to 85 had balanced CD4/CD8; later expanders favoured CD4+.

A word on this clonotype: Its antigen is still unknown.

The CDR3 is 13 amino acids. Per the germline V gene, CDR1 is MNHEY and CDR2 is SVGEGT. V lost 2 bases and J 0 bases, leaving 5 bases between the germline ends. TCR alpha and TCR beta cDNA libraries carrying sample barcodes and UMIs were produced by 5'RACE using constant-segment primers. TCRdb re-called the 5' RACE reads through MiXCR, storing one row per CDR3 protein. This table has a few hundred thousand distinct CDR3 sequences, under 25% appearing once. Sequenced sample: PBMCs or a T cell subset sorted from them (not recorded which). V usage is TRBV6-2 or TRBV6-3 and J usage is TRBJ2-7; D is undetermined. This receptor was taken from an adult woman who had mild COVID-19 (a few samples of this study predate the infection). Cell type and time point are not known. CDR3 in amino acids: CASSYRGSYEQYF. CDR3 nucleotides: TGTGCCAGCAGTTACAGAGGCTCCTACGAGCAGTACTTC.